One sample yielded the 9 T cell receptor beta chains listed below, sequenced in a study of CD8 T cells in ankylosing spondylitis. Each CDR3 protein is one row after TCRdb ran MiXCR on the 5' RACE reads. This sample has around 39,000 distinct CDR3 sequences; approximately 16% occur once, and the top ten carry just over 45%. Sequenced sample: blood. The receptors derive from a male donor with ankylosing spondylitis or in good health (not recorded which).

A few counts support this clonotype. This chain connects TRBV7-2 to TRBJ2-3; 7 positions match TRBD1. J lost 3 bases, V lost 5 bases, and 11 bases had no gene match. The germline gives CDR1 SGHTA, CDR2 FQGNSA. The CDR3 consists of 16 residues. The CDR3 loop is CASSPTPTGQTDTQYF. Written as DNA, the CDR3 is TGTGCCAGCAGCCCTACCCCGACAGGGCAGACAGATACGCAGTATTTT.

This clonotype was counted once. This rearrangement joins TRBV3-1 to TRBJ2-1; D may be TRBD2 (6 bases). CDR1 LGHDT and CDR2 YNNKEL come from the germline V gene (reference sequence). This CDR3 has 16 residues. V was shortened by 5 bases and J by 7 bases, with 21 bases between the two germline ends. CDR3 coding DNA: TGTGCCAGCAGCTCCGCCGGGCGGGCTGGAGGGAATGAGCAGTTCTTC. Amino acids: CASSSAGRAGGNEQFF.

The genes are TRBV14 and TRBJ2-2, with D unresolved. Trimming cost V 3 bases and J 0 bases, with 2 bases left between them. Germline V gene lookup returns CDR1 SGHDN and CDR2 FVKESK. This CDR3 comprises 13 residues. DNA of the CDR3: TGTGCCAGCAGCCATACGAACACCGGGGAGCTGTTTTTT. The encoded protein is CASSHTNTGELFF. The full variable domain, in which reference TRBV14 and TRBJ2-2 provide the parts outside the CDR3, is EAGVTQFPSHSVIEKGQTVTLRCDPISGHDNLYWYRRVMGKEIKFLLHFVKESKQDESGMPNNRFLAERTGGTYSTLKVQPAELEDSGVYFCASSHTNTGELFFGEGSRLTVL.

The genes are TRBV12-3 or TRBV12-4 and TRBJ2-5; D uncertain. CDR3 length: 15 residues. The V gene lost 4 bases and the J gene lost 0 bases, with 12 bases spanning the gap. The CDR3, as DNA: TGTGCCAGCAGTTCCAAATGGGAAGACCAAGAGACCCAGTACTTC. Encoded protein: CASSSKWEDQETQYF.

The chain couples TRBV20-1 to TRBJ2-3; D possibly matches TRBD1 or TRBD2 (5 bases each). The V end was cut by 0 bases, the J end by 5 bases, with 18 bases between. Germline CDR1 is DFQATT and CDR2 is SNEGSKA (reference sequence). This CDR3 contains 16 residues. The CDR3 region is CSARDWMGRARDTQYF. CDR3 DNA: TGCAGTGCTAGAGATTGGATGGGACGGGCCAGAGATACGCAGTATTTT.

This clonotype turned up a few times. This sequence joins TRBV20-1 and TRBJ2-3; D gene uncertain. The germline gives CDR1 DFQATT, CDR2 SNEGSKA (reference sequence). There are 12 residues in the CDR3. V lost 3 bases and J lost 5, with 9 bases in between. CDR3 sequence: CSASLGIDTQYF. CDR3 bases: TGCAGTGCTAGTTTGGGGATAGATACGCAGTATTTT.

Ten or more counts support this clonotype. The chain recombines TRBV5-6 with TRBJ2-1; a weak D match, TRBD1 (6 bases). Trimming took 4 bases from V and 5 from J, leaving 10 bases between them. This CDR3 has 13 amino acids. Germline-derived CDR1 and CDR2 are SGHDT and YYEEEE. The CDR3, as DNA: TGTGCCAGCAGCCCCGGGACAAACAATGAGCAGTTCTTC. Amino acids: CASSPGTNNEQFF.

This sequence joins TRBV5-1 and TRBJ2-4; D possibly corresponds to TRBD1 (5 bases). Trimming removed 0 bases from V and 3 bases from J, with 16 bases in between. In germline, CDR1 is SGHRS, CDR2 YFSETQ. This CDR3 is built from 17 residues. The CDR3 DNA follows: TGCGCCAGCAGCTTGGGTTATGACAGAGTGGGCAAAAACATTCAGTACTTC. Translation: CASSLGYDRVGKNIQYF.

This clonotype has a handful of counts. The genes are TRBV4-2 and TRBJ2-3, with TRBD2 matching 8 bases. Germline V lookup: CDR1 LGHNA, CDR2 YNFKEQ. The CDR3 runs to 16 residues. J gave up 7 bases and V 0 bases, and 9 bases lay outside the gene matches. The CDR3 sequence: CASSQDSVAGPHTQYF. CDR3 nucleotide sequence: TGTGCCAGCAGCCAAGATTCGGTAGCGGGGCCACATACGCAGTATTTT.